The rows below give T cell receptor beta chains drawn from one sample of a study of blood T cell repertoires in COVID-19. Produced via immunoSEQ multiplex PCR; TCRdb's table is partial and in-frame only. Among some 200,000 clones listed, roughly three quarters were seen once. Input material: peripheral blood. These receptors were obtained from a woman in her forties or fifties with active or convalescent COVID-19. Both conserved end residues are part of each CDR3. D genes are given only for firm matches. Size values are once, few and many counts, or a class for expanded clones, and some rows have none.

clone size,D gene,V gene,J gene,CDR3 protein,CDR3 DNA
once,NA,TRBV9,TRBJ1-1,CASSVGGAGTEAFF,TGTGCCAGCAGCGTTGGGGGGGCCGGGACTGAAGCTTTCTTT
NA,NA,TRBV20-1,TRBJ1-1,CSAIRDSEAFF,TGCAGTGCCATCAGGGACTCTGAAGCTTTCTTT
once,NA,TRBV5-1,TRBJ1-2,CASSNTQGYYGYTF,TGCGCCAGCAGCAATACTCAGGGGTACTATGGCTACACCTTC
NA,TRBD1,TRBV18,TRBJ1-3,CASSPRQGASGNTIYF,TGTGCCAGCTCACCAAGACAGGGAGCGTCTGGAAACACCATATATTTT
NA,NA,TRBV11-2,TRBJ2-3,CASSPSTDTQYF,TGTGCCAGCAGCCCCTCCACAGATACGCAGTATTTT
NA,NA,TRBV30,TRBJ1-2,CAWTRDGVSYGYTF,TGTGCCTGGACACGAGACGGGGTGAGCTATGGCTACACCTTC
once,TRBD2,TRBV7-2,TRBJ2-2,CASRFLAGYTGELFF,TGTGCCAGCAGGTTTCTAGCGGGGTACACCGGGGAGCTGTTTTTT
NA,NA,TRBV30,TRBJ1-1,CAWSSYSEAFF,TGTGCCTGGAGTTCATACAGTGAAGCTTTCTTT
few,TRBD2,TRBV14,TRBJ2-1,CASSKGGSGRANEQFF,TGTGCCAGCAGCAAGGGGGGCAGCGGGAGGGCCAATGAGCAGTTCTTC
NA,TRBD2,TRBV29-1,TRBJ2-5,CSVEPSSGQETQYF,TGCAGCGTCGAACCATCTAGCGGCCAAGAGACCCAGTACTTC